The table lists the clone carrying this TCR beta chain with many counts. Time point in this sample: newly diagnosed GD, antithyroid drugs for less than 3 months. PBMC-extracted RNA yielded the TCR library. Patients were enrolled at an endocrinology department in Xi'an, China. Germline V lookup: CDR1 MDHEN, CDR2 SYDVKM. V was pared by 3 bases and J by 2 bases, with 8 bases between. CDR3 length: 13 amino acids. This record comes from a study of regulatory T cells in long-lasting Graves disease. Construction of TCR beta libraries relied on iRepertoire HTBI primers and on Arm-PCR targeting CDR3 regions. Per the authors' pipeline: From all samples, identification returned 12 to 15 TRBJ and 60 to 80 TRBV segments. One entry per CDR3 protein, called by TCRdb with MiXCR from the multiplex PCR reads. These V and J calls derive from TCRdb rather than the authors' analysis. In the table there are fewer than 550,000 distinct CDR3 sequences, more than 15% of which are singletons.

This sample was also put to use in a study of T cells in Graves' hyperthyroidism and ophthalmopathy. From that paper: Hyperthyroidism in the patients, aged 18 to 65, was newly diagnosed and under 2 months in duration. Most clonotypes expanded in thyroid above 0.001 were likewise present in blood.

Sequenced here: peripheral blood mononuclear cells (PBMCs), sampled at new diagnosis, from a patient treated with antithyroid drugs. The V and J genes are TRBV28 and TRBJ2-7; D perhaps matches TRBD1 (5 bases). The receptor was derived from a woman aged 40-65 years with Graves disease. The CDR3 spells CASSFGQTYEQYF. CDR3 nucleotides: TGTGCCAGCAGTTTTGGACAAACCTACGAGCAGTACTTC.